These 23 T cell receptor beta chains share one sample of origin, sequenced in a study of post-analysis software for immune sequencing data. TCR beta cDNA libraries had unique molecular identifiers. TCRdb used MiXCR to reprocess the PCR reads, holding one entry per CDR3 protein. The data contain about 810,000 distinct CDR3 sequences, around 50% of them singletons. Study-wide results and limits: A handful of TRBV segments appeared more often in patients than in controls, and TRBV5-6, TRBV5-1 and TRBV20-1 were among these.

Their cognate antigens are unknown. The sample consisted of blood. The receptor set was obtained from a girl aged 10 to 17 with multiple sclerosis.

This clonotype was picked up one time. The rearrangement joins TRBV10-3 to TRBJ2-4; 7 positions match TRBD1. The DNA end is a closer match to TRBJ2-5, so the J assignment may be wrong. Germline CDR1 reads ENHRY; CDR2 reads SYGVKD. This CDR3 comprises 15 residues. The CDR3 DNA reads as TGTGCCATCAGTGCGGACAGGATATCCCAAGAGACCCAGTACTTC. Translated: CAISADRISQETQYF.

The chain carries TRBV10-3 and TRBJ2-7, with D possibly matching TRBD2 (6 bases). V was cut by 2 bases and J by 2 bases, with 10 bases left in between. The V gene's germline CDR1 is ENHRY and CDR2 SYGVKD. This CDR3 has 14 residues. The CDR3 loop reads CAISERDFTYEQYF. DNA for the CDR3: TGTGCCATCAGTGAGCGGGACTTCACCTACGAGCAGTACTTC.

Of note for this clonotype: At one boundary the junction diverges from the germline segment, which might be a read error. The rearrangement links TRBV4-1 to TRBJ2-5, with no clear D. CDR1 MGHRA and CDR2 YSYEKL come from the germline V gene. CDR3 length equals 14 residues. The DNA of the CDR3 is TGCGCCGGCAGCCGCATTGGCGGACAAGAGACCCAGTACTTC. It encodes CAGSRIGGQETQYF.

The chain joins TRBV12-3 or TRBV12-4 to TRBJ1-2; unclear D gene. V lost 5 bases, J lost 4 bases, and 17 bases lay in between. CDR3 length equals 15 residues. DNA for the CDR3: TGTGCCAGCAGTCCTGGTTCGGACCCCGCCTATGGCTACACCTTC. It specifies CASSPGSDPAYGYTF.

This chain joins TRBV29-1 and TRBJ1-2; 7 positions agree with TRBD1. Germline values: CDR1 SQVTM, CDR2 ANQGSEA. The V gene end was trimmed by 3 bases and the J gene end by 2 bases; junction bases not matched to a gene: 3. The CDR3 sequence is 13 residues long. The CDR3 is CSVEQTGNYGYTF. CDR3 sequence (DNA): TGCAGCGTTGAGCAGACAGGGAACTATGGCTACACCTTC.

The chain combines TRBV10-3 with TRBJ2-7; D may correspond to TRBD1 or TRBD2 (5 bases each). V was clipped by 10 bases and J by 0 bases, with 16 bases between them. In germline, CDR1 is ENHRY, CDR2 SYGVKD. The CDR3 runs to 14 residues. CDR3 in DNA: TGTGCCAGCAAGCCGGGACGAGACTCCTACGAGCAGTACTTC. This sequence encodes CASKPGRDSYEQYF.

This clonotype turned up a few times. This chain connects TRBV5-1 to TRBJ1-6, with a tentative D call TRBD1 (6 bases). CDR3 length: 18 amino acids. Trimming shortened V by 4 bases and J by 4 bases, and 21 bases separated the two germline ends. Germline V CDR1 and CDR2: SGHRS, YFSETQ. CDR3 loop: CASSRGQTNLEYNSPLHF. CDR3 DNA sequence: TGCGCCAGCAGCCGCGGACAGACGAACTTAGAGTATAATTCACCCCTCCACTTT.

V gene TRBV7-8 combines with J gene TRBJ2-7, with 9 nucleotides matching TRBD1. CDR3 length: 16 residues. The V and J ends lost 4 bases and 0 bases, in that order; junction bases with no gene match: 7. The germline CDR1 and CDR2 sequences are SGHVS and FQNEAQ. CDR3 coding DNA: TGTGCCAGCAGCTACCTGGGACAGGGACTCTCCTACGAGCAGTACTTC. Translated, it gives CASSYLGQGLSYEQYF.

V is TRBV29-1 and J is TRBJ2-1; the D is unclear. This CDR3 has 12 residues. Germline V CDR1 and CDR2: SQVTM, ANQGSEA. V was shortened by 4 bases and J by 4 bases, with 8 bases between the two germline ends. In DNA, the CDR3 is TGCAGCGTTGCGGGTCCATACAATGAGCAGTTCTTC. This sequence encodes CSVAGPYNEQFF.

This clonotype was seen more than once but under ten times. The rearrangement uses TRBV29-1 and TRBJ2-1; D is unresolved. The germline V gene encodes CDR1 SQVTM and CDR2 ANQGSEA. The CDR3 runs to 13 residues. V was clipped by 5 bases and J by 3 bases, with 11 bases between them. The CDR3 region is CSVQAENYNEQFF. The CDR3 nucleotides are TGCAGCGTTCAGGCGGAAAACTACAATGAGCAGTTCTTC.

This clonotype occurred once. The chain is built from TRBV10-3 and TRBJ2-5; D perhaps matches TRBD1 (6 bases). Germline V gene data show CDR1 as ENHRY and CDR2 as SYGVKD. The CDR3 extends over 15 amino acids. Trimming stripped 5 bases from V and 4 bases from J, with 17 bases between. In DNA, the CDR3 is TGTGCCATCAGTCGAACCCCGGGACAACCAGAGACCCAGTACTTC. Its translation is CAISRTPGQPETQYF.

The chain combines TRBV11-2 with TRBJ2-1; perhaps D is TRBD1 or TRBD2 (6 bases each). The CDR3 runs to 14 residues. In germline, CDR1 is SGHAT, CDR2 FQNNGV. Trimming left V 11 bases short and J 8 bases short, with 22 bases between. CDR3 in DNA: TGTGCCTCCGGCCGGGGGCTAGCTGTATATGAGCAGTTCTTC. Its protein is CASGRGLAVYEQFF.

This rearrangement joins TRBV7-9 to TRBJ2-1; D uncertain. With 5 bases removed from V and 5 bases from J, the gap between germline ends came to 16 bases. This CDR3 is built from 15 residues. CDR1 is SEHNR and CDR2 is FQNEAQ in the germline V gene (reference sequence). CDR3 in DNA: TGTGCCAGCAGCCCCGTCTTCCCTGCGGACAATGAGCAGTTCTTC. Amino acid sequence: CASSPVFPADNEQFF.

The chain combines TRBV2 with TRBJ2-1; D is perhaps TRBD1 or TRBD2 (5 bases each). The CDR3 spans 13 residues. The V and J ends lost 8 bases and 3 bases respectively, with 11 bases between them. Germline V gives CDR1 SNHLY, CDR2 FYNNEI. This chain's CDR3 is CASGAGSYNEQFF. For the CDR3, the DNA is TGTGCCAGCGGCGCAGGGAGCTACAATGAGCAGTTCTTC.

This clonotype came up many times. The V and J genes are TRBV2 and TRBJ2-6; D remains ambiguous. The V end was cut by 8 bases, the J end by 2 bases, with 13 bases between. The CDR3 length is 15 residues. The V gene's germline CDR1 is SNHLY and CDR2 FYNNEI. This chain's CDR3 is CASSSLLTGANVLTF. The CDR3 DNA sequence: TGTGCCAGCTCATCCCTCTTAACTGGGGCCAACGTCCTGACTTTC.

This clonotype was found a few times. The chain combines TRBV20-1 with TRBJ2-7, with 8 bases matching TRBD2. Germline V CDR1 and CDR2: DFQATT, SNEGSKA (reference sequence). V was pared by 4 bases and J by 5 bases, with 7 bases of the junction left unmatched. The CDR3 is 13 residues long. The CDR3 DNA is TGCAGTGCTATTGTGACTAGCGAAAACGAGCAGTACTTC. The encoded protein is CSAIVTSENEQYF.

The chain links TRBV4-1 to TRBJ1-2, with D tentatively TRBD1 (6 bases). Per germline, CDR1 MGHRA and CDR2 YSYEKL. V lost 3 bases and J 6 bases, leaving 20 bases between the germline ends. The CDR3 has 16 amino acids. CDR3 loop: CASSHLALRGENGYTF. The CDR3 DNA is TGCGCCAGCAGCCACCTTGCACTCAGGGGTGAGAATGGCTACACCTTC.

The chain joins TRBV7-2 to TRBJ2-7; 12 bases agree with TRBD2. This CDR3 has 15 amino acids. Germline V gene data show CDR1 as SGHTA and CDR2 as FQGNSA. J gave up 5 bases and V 5 bases, and 7 bases lay outside the gene matches. DNA for the CDR3: TGTGCCAGCAGCGGCATCCTAGCGGGGGGGGACGAGCAGTACTTC. Its translation is CASSGILAGGDEQYF.

J is TRBJ2-7 and V is TRBV18, with 15 positions matching TRBD2. CDR3 size: 18 residues. Germline V CDR1 and CDR2: KGHSH, LQKENI. Germline trimming cut 8 bases from V and 0 bases from J; bases unmatched to any gene: 11. The CDR3 spells CASTPGLAGGPASYEQYF. CDR3 coding DNA: TGTGCCAGCACTCCGGGACTAGCGGGAGGTCCAGCCTCCTACGAGCAGTACTTC.

This chain uses TRBV20-1 with TRBJ1-2; 7 bases are a match to TRBD1. Germline V CDR1 and CDR2: DFQATT, SNEGSKA (reference sequence). CDR3 length: 14 residues. V lost 6 bases to trimming and J lost 2 bases; unmatched junction nucleotides: 9. CDR3 residues: CSALTDRVNYGYTF. The CDR3 coding sequence is TGCAGTGCCCTTACAGACAGGGTCAACTATGGCTACACCTTC.

This clonotype came up a few times. The chain recombines TRBV7-2 with TRBJ1-2; 8 bases match TRBD1. This CDR3 contains 14 residues. J gave up 8 bases and V 5 bases, and 10 bases lay outside the gene matches. The germline V gene has CDR1 SGHTA and CDR2 FQGNSA. CDR3 region: CASSSSRGHGGYTF. In nucleotides, the CDR3 is TGTGCCAGCAGCAGCTCCAGGGGGCATGGCGGCTACACCTTC.

With respect to this clonotype: Since the CDR3 does not end with the conserved phenylalanine or tryptophan, this likely comes from a read error. This chain connects TRBV28 to TRBJ2-7; the match to TRBD2 covers 8 bases. CDR1 and CDR2 (germline): MDHEN, SYDVKM. V lost 4 bases, J lost 3 bases, and 11 bases stayed unmatched. CDR3 length equals 16 residues. CDR3 sequence reads: CASSSIRGGALYEQYL. The DNA of the CDR3 is TGTGCCAGCAGTTCTATTCGGGGGGGCGCCCTCTACGAGCAGTACTTA.

This clonotype has only one observation. This rearrangement joins TRBV2 to TRBJ1-5; D gene uncertain. Trimming shortened V by 2 bases and J by 5 bases, and 10 bases separated the two germline ends. The germline CDR1 and CDR2 sequences are SNHLY and FYNNEI. This CDR3 is built from 14 residues. In nucleotides, the CDR3 is TGTGCCAGCAGTGAAAGGGTAGACCATCAGCCCCAGCATTTT. Encoded protein: CASSERVDHQPQHF.